Presented here are 13 T cell receptor beta chains from one specimen sequenced in a study of blood T cell repertoires in COVID-19. Sequencing used immunoSEQ multiplex PCR; TCRdb keeps in-frame clones, though not all of them. The sample gives roughly 180,000 clones, approximately 88% of which show up once; more than 3.5% is in the top ten. Specimen: peripheral blood. Source of these receptors: a woman aged 30 to 39 with acute or convalescent COVID-19.

This rearrangement joins TRBV28 to TRBJ2-7, with 9 nucleotides matching TRBD1. Germline trimming cut 3 bases from V and 5 bases from J; bases unmatched to any gene: 2. CDR3 size: 13 residues. Germline CDR1 reads MDHEN; CDR2 reads SYDVKM. CDR3 DNA: TGTGCCAGCAGTTTGGACAGGGGCCACGAGCAGTACTTC. It specifies CASSLDRGHEQYF.

This rearrangement joins TRBV28 to TRBJ1-5; D unclear. V shed 6 bases and J shed 0 bases, with 9 bases lying between them. Germline V gene data show CDR1 as MDHEN and CDR2 as SYDVKM. The CDR3 is 14 residues long. The CDR3 loop reads CASRSVYSNQPQHF. CDR3 coding DNA: TGTGCCAGCAGGAGCGTCTATAGCAATCAGCCCCAGCATTTT.

The chain has TRBV28 and TRBJ1-3; 7 bases line up with TRBD1. The germline V gene has CDR1 MDHEN and CDR2 SYDVKM. This CDR3 is 14 amino acids long. V trimming: 3 bases; J trimming: 9 bases; junction bases outside the gene matches: 8. CDR3 in DNA: TGTGCCAGCAGTTTCAACAGGGGTAGGGTCACCATATATTTT. Protein sequence: CASSFNRGRVTIYF.

The chain uses TRBV27 and TRBJ1-5; D call uncertain. CDR1 MNHEY and CDR2 SMNVEV come from the germline V gene (reference sequence). The V end lost 5 bases, the J end lost 4 bases, and 9 bases lay between the germline ends. The CDR3 is made up of 13 amino acids. DNA for the CDR3: TGTGCCAGCAGTGCCACACGAAATCAGCCCCAGCATTTT. It encodes CASSATRNQPQHF.

The chain uses TRBV5-8 and TRBJ2-3, with TRBD2 matching over 8 bases. V was pared by 1 base and J by 8 bases, with 3 bases of the junction left unmatched. This CDR3 is built from 13 residues. CDR1 SGHTS and CDR2 YDEGEE come from the germline V gene. This CDR3 reads CASSLTREGTQYF. Written as DNA, the CDR3 is TGTGCCAGCAGCTTGACCCGGGAGGGTACGCAGTATTTT.

The genes are TRBV5-1 and TRBJ2-7; 8 nucleotides match TRBD1. The V gene's germline CDR1 is SGHRS and CDR2 YFSETQ. The CDR3 sequence is 15 residues long. V gave up 4 bases and J gave up 4 bases; unmatched junction bases: 10. In DNA, the CDR3 is TGCGCCAGCAGCCTCGGACAGGGCATGAAGTACGAGCAGTACTTC. It is translated as CASSLGQGMKYEQYF.

This sequence joins TRBV6-1 and TRBJ1-4; 10 nucleotides agree with TRBD1. V shed 3 bases and J 11 bases; nucleotides not matched to a gene: 3. CDR1 and CDR2 from the germline V gene are MNHNS and SASEGT. This CDR3 contains 13 residues. The CDR3: CASSETGGAKLFF. In DNA form, the CDR3 reads TGTGCCAGCAGTGAGACAGGGGGCGCGAAACTGTTTTTT.

This clone has only a few counts. CDR3 residues: CASSPERGEQFF. The CDR3 coding sequence is TGTGCCAGCAGCCCCGAGCGGGGTGAGCAGTTCTTC. The chain is built from TRBV7-8 and TRBJ2-1, with TRBD2 matching over 7 bases. This CDR3 spans 12 amino acids. Germline V gene data show CDR1 as SGHVS and CDR2 as FQNEAQ. V was pared by 5 bases and J by 9 bases, with 4 bases of the junction left unmatched. Full variable domain (remainder filled in from reference TRBV7-8 and TRBJ2-1): GAGVSQSPRYKVAKRGQDVALRCDPISGHVSLFWYQQALGQGPEFLTYFQNEAQLDKSGLPSDRFFAERPEGSVSTLKIQRTQQEDSAVYLCASSPERGEQFFGPGTRLTVL.

The J gene is TRBJ2-5, the V gene TRBV5-1; no clear D gene. Germline V gives CDR1 SGHRS, CDR2 YFSETQ. Trimming stripped 0 bases from V and 3 bases from J, with 6 bases between. The CDR3 consists of 13 residues. The CDR3 nucleotides are TGCGCCAGCAGCTTGGGTGCAGAAGAGACCCAGTACTTC. Encoded protein: CASSLGAEETQYF.

The chain joins TRBV6-1 to TRBJ1-6; possibly TRBD1 for D (6 bases). Per germline, CDR1 MNHNS and CDR2 SASEGT. The V and J ends lost 3 bases and 5 bases respectively, with 11 bases between them. This CDR3 contains 15 residues. The CDR3 DNA follows: TGTGCCAGCAGTGAGCAGGGGTTGGATAATTCACCCCTCCACTTT. Encoded protein: CASSEQGLDNSPLHF.

The chain couples TRBV18 to TRBJ2-3; D remains ambiguous. V was clipped by 3 bases and J by 6 bases, with 10 bases between them. There are 13 residues in the CDR3. Germline assignment: CDR1 KGHSH and CDR2 LQKENI. For the CDR3, the DNA is TGTGCCAGCTCACCTTCCCTGTCGGATACGCAGTATTTT. It is translated as CASSPSLSDTQYF.

This chain joins TRBV9 and TRBJ2-1; 8 bases fit TRBD2. This CDR3 spans 15 amino acids. The V gene's germline CDR1 is SGDLS and CDR2 YYNGEE. J gave up 4 bases and V 3 bases, and 6 bases lay outside the gene matches. The CDR3 sequence: CASSASGLAYNEQFF. CDR3 DNA sequence: TGTGCCAGCAGCGCGAGTGGACTAGCTTACAATGAGCAGTTCTTC.

This chain joins TRBV5-6 and TRBJ2-5; D might be TRBD1 (6 bases). This CDR3 region has 14 residues. Trimming cost V 4 bases and J 5 bases, with 15 bases left between them. The germline gives CDR1 SGHDT, CDR2 YYEEEE. CDR3 loop: CASSTGTWMETQYF. The CDR3, as DNA: TGTGCCAGCAGCACAGGGACGTGGATGGAGACCCAGTACTTC.